The 5 T cell receptor beta chains in this list originate from one sample, sequenced in a study of OX40 agonist ivuxolimab in advanced cancers. Library generation was performed with the immunoSEQ multiplex PCR assay. The source is immuneACCESS, and TCRdb retained only in-frame sequences with V and J called. Part of the clones is not carried over; for the studies checked, unresolved V genes explain less than half of this, and the remainder is unexplained. A total of roughly 91,000 clones appear in this sample, 70% to 90% of them only once. The ten largest clones represent 0.79% of the sample. This sample comprised CD4+ or CD8+ T cells sorted from blood, obtained in a trial of the OX40 agonist ivuxolimab. These receptors all stem from an adult with an advanced solid tumor such as melanoma, head and neck, liver or kidney cancer.

The chain combines TRBV5-4 with TRBJ1-3; D is unresolved. The V end lost 5 bases, the J end lost 1 base, and 10 bases lay between the germline ends. Germline loops: CDR1 SGHNT, CDR2 YYREEE (reference sequence). This CDR3 region has 14 residues. CDR3 nucleotide sequence: TGTGCCAGCAGTTTTACTGATTCTGGAAACACCATATATTTT. Translated: CASSFTDSGNTIYF.

The gene calls are TRBV7-8 and TRBJ2-3; 11 bases match TRBD1. The V segment lost 5 bases and the J segment 5 bases; nucleotides outside the gene matches: 6. The CDR3 has 15 amino acids. Looked up from germline, CDR1 is SGHVS and CDR2 is FQNEAQ. The CDR3 is CASSPRDRGRDTQYF. The CDR3 DNA sequence: TGTGCCAGCAGCCCCCGGGACAGGGGGAGAGATACGCAGTATTTT.

The chain has TRBV4-3 and TRBJ1-4; D ambiguous. Trimming removed 4 bases from V and 2 bases from J, with 11 bases in between. CDR1 and CDR2 from the germline V gene are LGHNA and YSLEER. The CDR3 length is 15 residues. This chain's CDR3 is CASSRWLFTNEKLFF. The CDR3 DNA sequence: TGCGCCAGCAGCCGGTGGCTTTTCACTAATGAAAAACTGTTTTTT.

The chain uses TRBV28 and TRBJ1-1; D not resolved. The CDR3 spans 15 residues. The germline CDR1 and CDR2 sequences are MDHEN and SYDVKM. V was trimmed by 3 bases and J by 0 bases, leaving 11 bases between them. The CDR3 region is CASSLSTALNTEAFF. Written as DNA, the CDR3 is TGTGCCAGCAGTTTGTCGACGGCTCTGAACACTGAAGCTTTCTTT.

This chain joins TRBV28 and TRBJ1-3, with 9 bases lining up with TRBD1. Germline assignment: CDR1 MDHEN and CDR2 SYDVKM. The CDR3 has 19 residues. After removal of 5 bases from V and 0 bases from J, the junction contained 14 bases not matched to a gene. Written as DNA, the CDR3 is TGTGCCAGCAGTCCCTCGCCTGGGACAGGGACCAGCTCTGGAAACACCATATATTTT. It yields the protein CASSPSPGTGTSSGNTIYF.